This T cell receptor (beta chain) was captured in a study of cytomegalovirus exposure and HLA in healthy donors. Notes on the study in general: Later analysis showed TCR association rates varying by HLA locus, highest for DRB1 and lowest for HLA-C. One variant, a missense change in DCLRE1C, was linked in a later analysis to TCR beta V- and J-gene trimming.

Primers: 60 Vbeta forward and 13 Jbeta reverse. The method was immunoSEQ multiplex PCR; TCRdb's version includes in-frame clones alone and lacks a portion of them. In the table there are just over 150,000 clones, more than 60% of which are singletons. The CDR3 has 14 residues. V lost 2 bases to trimming and J lost 5 bases; unmatched junction nucleotides: 3. Germline CDR1 reads SGDLS; CDR2 reads YYNGEE. As regards this clone: Its matching antigen is unknown.

Sequenced material: PBMCs. The gene calls are TRBV9 and TRBJ1-5, with TRBD1 matching 8 bases. The receptor was derived from a woman in her 30s in good health and CMV-seronegative. DNA for the CDR3: TGTGCCAGCAGCGTGGGGACAGGCCATCAGCCCCAGCATTTT. It translates to CASSVGTGHQPQHF.